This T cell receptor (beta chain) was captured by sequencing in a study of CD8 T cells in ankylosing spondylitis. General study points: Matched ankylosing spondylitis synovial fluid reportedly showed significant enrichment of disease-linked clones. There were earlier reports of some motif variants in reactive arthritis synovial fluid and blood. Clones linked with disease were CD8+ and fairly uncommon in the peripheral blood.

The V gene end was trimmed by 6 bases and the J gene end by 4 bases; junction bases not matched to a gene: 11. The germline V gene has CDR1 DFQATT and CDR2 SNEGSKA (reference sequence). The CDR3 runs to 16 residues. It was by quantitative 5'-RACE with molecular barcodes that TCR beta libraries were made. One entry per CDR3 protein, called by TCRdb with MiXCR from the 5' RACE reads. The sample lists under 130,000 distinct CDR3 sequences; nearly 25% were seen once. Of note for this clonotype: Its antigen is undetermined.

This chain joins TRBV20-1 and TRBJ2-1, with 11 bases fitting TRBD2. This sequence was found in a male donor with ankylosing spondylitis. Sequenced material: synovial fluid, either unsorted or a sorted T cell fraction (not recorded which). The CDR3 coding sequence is TGCAGTGCCAAAACCCTAGCGGGAGGAATGTACAATGAGCAGTTCTTC. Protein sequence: CSAKTLAGGMYNEQFF.